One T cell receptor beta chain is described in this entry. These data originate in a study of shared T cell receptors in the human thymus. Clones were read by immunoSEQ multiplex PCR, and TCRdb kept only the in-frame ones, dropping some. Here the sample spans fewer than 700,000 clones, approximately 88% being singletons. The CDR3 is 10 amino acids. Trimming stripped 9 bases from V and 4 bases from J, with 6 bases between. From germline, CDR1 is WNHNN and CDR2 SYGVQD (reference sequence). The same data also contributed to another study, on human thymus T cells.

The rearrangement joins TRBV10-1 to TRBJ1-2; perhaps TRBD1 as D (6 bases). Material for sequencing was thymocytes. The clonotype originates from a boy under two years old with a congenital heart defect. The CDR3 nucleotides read TGCGCCAGAGGGGGCTATGGCTACACCTTC. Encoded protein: CARGGYGYTF.